The sequence of this TCR beta chain was determined in a study of response to subunit inactivated influenza vaccine. General observations from the study: It was the authors' suggestion that each seasonal influenza vaccination recruits few new T cells.

A remark on this clonotype: The target antigen is unknown. This clone may be a read error of a much larger clone one base away.

MiXCR, applied by TCRdb to the RT-PCR reads, yields one record per CDR3 protein. The table lists approximately 490,000 distinct CDR3 sequences, roughly 7.6% of them singletons, with less than 15% in the top ten. This TCR came from a man aged 50-75 years who received an inactivated influenza vaccine. The input for sequencing was PBMCs from blood, taken less than 30 months after vaccination.

CDR3 loop: CSAVAGTSGEQFF. The CDR3 region has the DNA TGCAGTGCGGTAGCCGGGACTAGCGGCGAGCAGTTCTTC. The chain uses TRBV20-1 and TRBJ2-7; 11 bases fit TRBD2. The assigned J gene may be wrong: the sequence end matches TRBJ2-1 better. Germline V gives CDR1 DFQATT, CDR2 SNEGSKA (reference sequence). The CDR3 consists of 13 residues.